These T cell receptor beta chains were read from a single sample in a study of T cell repertoires in cytomegalovirus infection. From the reads, TCRdb called clonotypes with MiXCR, one entry per CDR3 protein. The table includes about 740,000 distinct CDR3 sequences, approximately 40% detected once. The source material was PBMCs. The origin of the receptors is a human donor in good health (CMV status not recorded). Some clones in this sample may be carry-over from other donors' samples. CDR3s leave out the opening cysteine and the closing phenylalanine or tryptophan.

V gene	J gene	CDR3 protein
TRBV7-2	TRBJ2-3	ASSLQSSSTDTQY
TRBV9	TRBJ1-4	ASSGGGGEATNEKLF
TRBV7-6	TRBJ2-7	ASSRFEEYEQY
TRBV27	TRBJ2-7	ASSRPGARTYEQY
TRBV19	TRBJ1-2	ASMGASWGYT
TRBV28	TRBJ1-1	ASSSPGLNTEAF
TRBV19	TRBJ2-1	ASSTTTRNEQF
TRBV6-2/TRBV6-3	TRBJ2-3	ASSYETRGTDTQY
TRBV19	TRBJ1-2	ASSQRGDYGYT
TRBV6-6	TRBJ2-3	ASSYPLAGAPQFTDTQY
TRBV28	TRBJ1-2	ASSSYGGYGYT
TRBV6-1	TRBJ1-3	ASRAQENTIY
TRBV7-9	TRBJ1-2	ASSLGRQSPTGYT
TRBV25-1	TRBJ2-1	ASSWGARQYNEQF
TRBV5-4	TRBJ1-1	ASSLEGATAPFEGAEAF
TRBV5-6	TRBJ1-1	ASSWGSTEAF
TRBV19	TRBJ2-7	ASSIRQARGYEQY
TRBV27	TRBJ1-3	ASSAMGQLGNTIY
TRBV5-6	TRBJ2-7	ASSWGASYEQY
TRBV12-5	TRBJ2-2	ASGLIGGLTGELF
TRBV7-2	TRBJ1-2	ASSLSRGGRYGYT
TRBV28	TRBJ1-5	ASHPAFQPQH
TRBV28	TRBJ2-7	ASTTSGRGRSYEQY
TRBV7-9	TRBJ1-5	ASSLGAGGVGNQPQH
TRBV27	TRBJ1-2	ASSPLGRPSIYGYT
TRBV28	TRBJ2-7	ASSLLGPVEQY
TRBV28	TRBJ2-1	ASSSGGNNDKQF
TRBV11-2	TRBJ2-1	ASSLLKIAGGSYNEQF
TRBV12-3/TRBV12-4	TRBJ2-2	ASSLPPGTGDTGELF
TRBV27	TRBJ2-1	ASSPYDRTYNEQF
TRBV28	TRBJ2-7	ASSPGTPVGEQY
TRBV10-3	TRBJ2-3	ASAGLAGGPSTDTQY
TRBV11-2	TRBJ2-7	ASSLRDGTGYHEQY
TRBV10-3	TRBJ1-2	AISDGNYGYT
TRBV20-1	TRBJ1-2	SARGLGDYGYT
TRBV7-2	TRBJ2-3	ASSLAGQNAQY
TRBV18	TRBJ1-2	ASSPPGTNYGYT
TRBV7-2	TRBJ1-3	AGGHISGNTIY
TRBV5-4	TRBJ1-2	ASSLFRENYGYT
TRBV7-8	TRBJ1-3	ASSLGGTWNTIY
TRBV7-6	TRBJ2-2	ASSSLGGLVYAGELF
TRBV6-8	TRBJ1-2	ASSYGGGANYGYT
TRBV6-6	TRBJ1-3	ASSVAGGSGNTIY
TRBV7-9	TRBJ2-7	ASSTEGVPLEQY
TRBV7-8	TRBJ2-7	ASSSRNQIYEQY
TRBV3-1	TRBJ1-6	ASKDQRGRVGSPLH
TRBV12-3/TRBV12-4	TRBJ2-1	ASSLALRGSGDEQF
TRBV28	TRBJ2-5	ASSASQLAGGRNQY
TRBV7-8	TRBJ2-4	ASSQPNERLAKNIQY
TRBV5-1	TRBJ1-1	ASSLDVGRNTEAF
TRBV5-6	TRBJ2-1	ASSFRLDEQF